A single sample gave rise to the 29 T cell receptor beta chains below, sequenced in a study of human CD8 memory T cell subsets. Libraries for TCR beta were constructed using UMI-labeled 5' RACE. For each CDR3 protein, TCRdb gives one entry from its re-call of the 5' RACE reads, without DNA. The sample includes 8,500 to 10,000 distinct CDR3 sequences. Sequenced: CD8+ T cells from PBMCs. The receptors here all came from a human donor in good health.

This clonotype is deemed medium-sized by its frequency. The rearrangement links TRBV6-6 to TRBJ1-2; there is no DNA to check the TCRdb D call of TRBD1. Germline assignment: CDR1 MNHNY and CDR2 SVGAGI (reference sequence). The CDR3 sequence is 14 residues long. The CDR3 loop reads CASTLSGAAYGYTF.

The chain joins TRBV5-4 to TRBJ2-4; TCRdb names TRBD1, which stays unverified in the absence of DNA. CDR3 length: 15 amino acids. The germline V gene encodes CDR1 SGHNT and CDR2 YYREEE (reference sequence). The CDR3 sequence: CASSLRDGAKNIQYF. The entire variable domain, with the rest obtained from reference TRBV5-4 and TRBJ2-4, is as follows: ETGVTQSPTHLIKTRGQQVTLRCSSQSGHNTVSWYQQALGQGPQFIFQYYREEENGRGNFPPRFSGLQFPNYSSELNVNALELDDSALYLCASSLRDGAKNIQYFGAGTRLSVL.

This chain joins TRBV20-1 and TRBJ1-2. Germline-derived CDR1 and CDR2 are DFQATT and SNEGSKA (reference sequence). CDR3 size: 12 residues. The CDR3 region is CSASKGDYGYTF.

Here the CDR3 reads CASSTRDNYNEQFF. This rearrangement joins TRBV12-3 or TRBV12-4 to TRBJ2-1; TCRdb proposes TRBD1, but this gene call is untestable without DNA. The CDR3 totals 14 residues.

This rearrangement joins TRBV6-4 to TRBJ2-3; the TCRdb call, TRBD2, lacks DNA for checking. The CDR3 has 16 amino acids. The germline V gene encodes CDR1 MRHNA and CDR2 SNTAGT. The CDR3: CASSAGLAGGSDTQYF.

This chain joins TRBV24-1 and TRBJ2-2; TCRdb selects TRBD2, and the lack of DNA leaves this call unchecked. CDR1 is KGHDR, CDR2 SFDVKD, per germline. This CDR3 contains 19 residues. CDR3 protein: CATSDFGLAGEANTGELFF.

The chain carries TRBV6-2 or TRBV6-3 and TRBJ1-1; TCRdb indicates TRBD1, and absent DNA this call remains unverified. The germline gives CDR1 MNHEY, CDR2 SVGEGT. This CDR3 is 14 amino acids long. The CDR3 loop is CASRTGRFGTEAFF.

By frequency, this clonotype registers large. The chain joins TRBV19 to TRBJ1-1. The length of the CDR3 is 13 residues. CDR1 is LNHDA and CDR2 is SQIVND in the germline V gene (reference sequence). The CDR3: CASSLGARTEAFF.

This clonotype ranks as medium-sized (0.01 to 0.1%) in terms of frequency. V is TRBV7-2 and J is TRBJ2-2; TCRdb outputs TRBD2, but without DNA this stays unchecked. The germline V gene encodes CDR1 SGHTA and CDR2 FQGNSA. The CDR3 covers 18 residues. CDR3 protein: CASTYPTTSGANTGELFF.

This sequence joins TRBV21-1 and TRBJ2-7; TCRdb designates TRBD1, a call that cannot be tested without DNA. TRBV21-1 corresponds to a pseudogene. CDR3 length: 13 residues. CDR3: CASSTETGCEQYF.

J is TRBJ2-7 and V is TRBV7-9; the TCRdb D gene call, TRBD2, has no DNA to confirm it. This CDR3 comprises 16 residues. The germline CDR1 and CDR2 sequences are SEHNR and FQNEAQ (reference sequence). This CDR3 reads CASSSTRTSGSYEQYF.

This clonotype is deemed medium-sized by its frequency. The chain recombines TRBV15 with TRBJ1-2; the D call from TCRdb, TRBD1, cannot be confirmed without DNA. Germline-derived CDR1 and CDR2 are LNHNV and YYDKDF (reference sequence). The CDR3 has 13 residues. The CDR3: CATSTRQGSGYTF. Together with reference TRBV15 and TRBJ1-2, the CDR3 gives the full variable domain: DAMVIQNPRYQVTQFGKPVTLSCSQTLNHNVMYWYQQKSSQAPKLLFHYYDKDFNNEADTPDNFQSRRPNTSFCFLDIRSPGLGDTAMYLCATSTRQGSGYTFGSGTRLTVV.

Measured by frequency, this clonotype is medium-sized. This sequence joins TRBV20-1 and TRBJ2-7. CDR1 DFQATT and CDR2 SNEGSKA come from the germline V gene (reference sequence). The length of the CDR3 is 15 residues. The CDR3 sequence: CSAGDLDFSSYEQYF.

The chain has TRBV7-9 and TRBJ2-7. This CDR3 spans 12 amino acids. Germline values: CDR1 SEHNR, CDR2 FQNEAQ (reference sequence). Here the CDR3 reads CASSDGILEQYF.

This chain uses TRBV29-1 with TRBJ2-1; with no DNA, the TCRdb D assignment of TRBD1 cannot be verified. Germline CDR1 and CDR2: SQVTM and ANQGSEA. The length of the CDR3 is 14 residues. CDR3 residues: CSVAGSLSYNEQFF.

The chain has TRBV29-1 and TRBJ2-7. The CDR3 is made up of 11 amino acids. Germline CDR1 SQVTM, CDR2 ANQGSEA. The CDR3: CSGTWSYEQYF.

This rearrangement joins TRBV4-1 to TRBJ1-1. CDR1 and CDR2 (germline): MGHRA, YSYEKL. The CDR3 length is 15 residues. CDR3 residues: CASSQGAGGNTEAFF.

This chain uses TRBV4-1 with TRBJ2-7; TCRdb returns TRBD1, unconfirmable since there is no DNA. The CDR3 has 13 amino acids. CDR1 MGHRA and CDR2 YSYEKL come from the germline V gene. The CDR3 spells CASSPSRGIEQYF.

Measured by frequency, this clonotype is medium-sized. J is TRBJ1-2 and V is TRBV5-5; the D call from TCRdb, TRBD1, cannot be confirmed without DNA. The CDR3 is 15 residues long. Germline CDR1 SGHKS, CDR2 YYEKEE (reference sequence). This chain's CDR3 is CASSTSTGGPWGYTF.

The gene calls are TRBV14 and TRBJ2-7; TCRdb indicates TRBD1, and absent DNA this call remains unverified. This CDR3 has 16 amino acids. Germline V gives CDR1 SGHDN, CDR2 FVKESK. The CDR3 loop is CASSRSWGQGFYEQYF.

The CDR3 is CSALGDTSYNEQFF. The chain has TRBV20-1 and TRBJ2-1. CDR1 is DFQATT and CDR2 is SNEGSKA in the germline V gene (reference sequence). This CDR3 region has 14 residues.

The genes are TRBV5-1 and TRBJ2-3; the D call from TCRdb, TRBD2, cannot be confirmed without DNA. Germline lookup yields CDR1 SGHRS and CDR2 YFSETQ. The CDR3 contains 16 residues. This chain's CDR3 is CASTTLAGGSTDTQYF.

The chain combines TRBV29-1 with TRBJ2-1; checking the TCRdb D call of TRBD1 is not possible without DNA. The CDR3 length is 14 residues. Germline CDR1 SQVTM, CDR2 ANQGSEA. The CDR3 region is CSVESRDRVYEQFF.

J is TRBJ2-1 and V is TRBV7-2; TCRdb designates TRBD1, a call that cannot be tested without DNA. This CDR3 region has 18 residues. Germline values: CDR1 SGHTA, CDR2 FQGNSA. The CDR3 sequence is CASSLERGARASYNEQFF. Variable domain in full (rest from reference TRBV7-2 and TRBJ2-1): GAGVSQSPSNKVTEKGKDVELRCDPISGHTALYWYRQSLGQGLEFLIYFQGNSAPDKSGLPSDRFSAERTGGSVSTLTIQRTQQEDSAVYLCASSLERGARASYNEQFFGPGTRLTVL.

The chain joins TRBV5-8 to TRBJ1-2. The CDR3 sequence is 16 residues long. Germline V CDR1 and CDR2: SGHTS, YDEGEE. The CDR3 region is CASSLAVTELNYGYTF.

This clonotype is called medium-sized based on its frequency. This chain connects TRBV5-6 to TRBJ2-1; the TRBD1 assignment by TCRdb is unverifiable without DNA. The CDR3 runs 14 residues. Germline CDR1 is SGHDT and CDR2 is YYEEEE. The CDR3 is CASSGGQGYNEQFF. Complete variable domain (other parts from reference TRBV5-6 and TRBJ2-1): DAGVTQSPTHLIKTRGQQVTLRCSPKSGHDTVSWYQQALGQGPQFIFQYYEEEERQRGNFPDRFSGHQFPNYSSELNVNALLLGDSALYLCASSGGQGYNEQFFGPGTRLTVL.

By frequency, this clonotype registers medium-sized (0.01 to 0.1%). CDR3 sequence reads: CAWSIGTASTDTQYF. This chain uses TRBV30 with TRBJ2-3; TCRdb reports TRBD1, a call that lacks DNA to check it against. CDR3 length: 15 residues. Germline V gene lookup returns CDR1 GTSNPN and CDR2 SVGIG (reference sequence).

This rearrangement joins TRBV18 to TRBJ2-1. The CDR3 sequence is 13 residues long. Germline CDR1 KGHSH, CDR2 LQKENI. CDR3 amino acids: CASSPPPGNEQFF.

The chain couples TRBV7-2 to TRBJ2-5; TCRdb's D call of TRBD1 is untestable without DNA. Germline CDR1 reads SGHTA; CDR2 reads FQGNSA. CDR3 length: 14 amino acids. The CDR3 is CASSLAGGQETQYF.